One and the same sample provided the 15 T cell receptor beta chains below, sequenced in a study of blood T cell repertoires in COVID-19 (dated by TCRdb to 2020 to 2021). Library preparation employed the immunoSEQ multiplex PCR assay. This immuneACCESS table, as held by TCRdb, lists in-frame sequences with V and J called but not all clones. Of the missing ones, under half trace to an unresolved V gene in checked studies; the others have no known cause. The table for this sample lists about 140,000 clones; 60% to 80% of them were counted only once. 9% of the sample belongs to the ten largest clones. The material sequenced was peripheral blood. All receptors derive from a woman in her 50s with active or convalescent COVID-19.

The chain couples TRBV5-6 to TRBJ1-1; 7 positions agree with TRBD1. The CDR3 extends over 16 amino acids. Trimming at V came to 4 bases and at J to 0 bases, leaving 9 bases not matched to a gene. Germline CDR1 SGHDT, CDR2 YYEEEE. CDR3 protein: CASSRGDSSLNTEAFF. The CDR3 bases are TGTGCCAGCAGCCGAGGGGACAGTTCCCTGAACACTGAAGCTTTCTTT.

The J gene is TRBJ1-4, the V gene TRBV7-7, with TRBD1 matching over 9 bases. Germline V CDR1 and CDR2: SSHAT, FNYEAQ (reference sequence). The CDR3 covers 15 residues. The junction had 6 bases not matched to a gene; V was cut back by 5 bases and J by 5 bases. CDR3 sequence (DNA): TGTGCCAGCAGCCAGGGACAGGGTAGGAATGAAAAACTGTTTTTT. It translates to CASSQGQGRNEKLFF.

V is TRBV5-1 and J is TRBJ2-2; TRBD1 matches 8 bases. The trim removed 0 bases at V and 6 bases at J, leaving 1 base unmatched. Looked up from germline, CDR1 is SGHRS and CDR2 is YFSETQ. The CDR3 length is 14 residues. In DNA, the CDR3 is TGCGCCAGCAGCTTGGACAGGGGGTCCGGGGAGCTGTTTTTT. It translates to CASSLDRGSGELFF. The variable domain in full, completed from reference TRBV5-1 and TRBJ2-2, reads KAGVTQTPRYLIKTRGQQVTLSCSPISGHRSVSWYQQTPGQGLQFLFEYFSETQRNKGNFPGRFSGRQFSNSRSEMNVSTLELGDSALYLCASSLDRGSGELFFGEGSRLTVL.

The J gene is TRBJ2-7, the V gene TRBV18, with 9 bases matching TRBD2. The CDR3 loop spans 15 amino acids. The germline gives CDR1 KGHSH, CDR2 LQKENI. Trimming removed 0 bases from V and 7 bases from J; junction bases left unmatched: 7. CDR3: CASSPPLAGHYEQYF. DNA of the CDR3: TGTGCCAGCTCACCACCGCTAGCGGGGCACTATGAGCAGTACTTC.

This sequence joins TRBV7-2 and TRBJ2-5; TRBD1 might be the D (5 bases). The CDR3 covers 13 residues. Per germline, CDR1 SGHTA and CDR2 FQGNSA. Trimming cost V 1 base and J 4 bases, with 7 bases left between them. In DNA, the CDR3 is TGTGCCAGCAGCTTAGAAAGGGGAGAGACCCAGTACTTC. It encodes CASSLERGETQYF. Filled out from reference TRBV7-2 and TRBJ2-5, the complete variable domain reads GAGVSQSPSNKVTEKGKDVELRCDPISGHTALYWYRQSLGQGLEFLIYFQGNSAPDKSGLPSDRFSAERTGGSVSTLTIQRTQQEDSAVYLCASSLERGETQYFGPGTRLLVL.

This chain connects TRBV28 to TRBJ1-5; TRBD1 is a possible D gene (6 bases). The CDR3 runs to 12 residues. CDR1 MDHEN and CDR2 SYDVKM come from the germline V gene. V was clipped by 9 bases and J by 7 bases, with 13 bases between them. The CDR3 here is CASSTGKQPQHF. The CDR3 DNA reads as TGTGCCAGTTCTACAGGGAAGCAGCCCCAGCATTTT.

This clone was counted a few times. This chain uses TRBV19 with TRBJ2-7, with a tentative D call TRBD1 (6 bases). This CDR3 is 14 amino acids long. Germline V gene lookup returns CDR1 LNHDA and CDR2 SQIVND (reference sequence). V was trimmed by 7 bases and J by 2 bases, leaving 15 bases between them. The CDR3 region has the DNA TGTGCCAGTAACCCTTCAGGGGCAACCTACGAGCAGTACTTC. It specifies CASNPSGATYEQYF.

The chain joins TRBV25-1 to TRBJ1-4, with TRBD1 matching over 8 bases. Unmatched junction bases numbered 10, after V lost 3 bases and J lost 10 bases. From germline, CDR1 is MGHDK and CDR2 SYGVNS. The CDR3 is 15 residues long. In DNA form, the CDR3 reads TGTGCCAGCAGTGATTCTAGACAGGGGAGGGTAAAACTGTTTTTT. Translating gives CASSDSRQGRVKLFF.

The chain uses TRBV19 and TRBJ1-3; D remains ambiguous. V dropped 3 bases and J dropped 2 bases, with 8 bases sitting between them. The CDR3 runs to 14 residues. Per germline, CDR1 LNHDA and CDR2 SQIVND (reference sequence). In DNA form, the CDR3 reads TGTGCCAGTAGTATTGCCCGGGCTGGAAACACCATATATTTT. Amino acids: CASSIARAGNTIYF.

J is TRBJ2-2 and V is TRBV5-1; 9 bases are shared with TRBD1. Per germline, CDR1 SGHRS and CDR2 YFSETQ. J gave up 6 bases and V 4 bases, and 7 bases lay outside the gene matches. The CDR3 sequence is 15 residues long. CDR3 sequence reads: CASSVRQGESGELFF. The CDR3 DNA is TGCGCCAGCAGCGTACGACAGGGGGAATCCGGGGAGCTGTTTTTT.

The CDR3 DNA reads TGTGCCAGCAGCATCAAGGACATACCTAGAGGAAACATTCAGTACTTC. This sequence encodes CASSIKDIPRGNIQYF. The chain has TRBV5-8 and TRBJ2-4; the D gene is possibly TRBD1 (5 bases). V was shortened by 4 bases and J by 6 bases, with 20 bases between the two germline ends. The CDR3 covers 16 residues. The V gene's germline CDR1 is SGHTS and CDR2 YDEGEE.

This sequence joins TRBV25-1 and TRBJ2-1, with 11 bases fitting TRBD2. The CDR3 covers 16 residues. Germline V gene sequence: CDR1 MGHDK, CDR2 SYGVNS. Germline trimming cut 3 bases from V and 8 bases from J; bases unmatched to any gene: 9. The CDR3 sequence is CASSDPTSGSYHEQFF. The CDR3 nucleotides read TGTGCCAGCAGTGACCCCACTAGCGGGAGTTATCATGAGCAGTTCTTC. Looking up the rest from reference TRBV25-1 and TRBJ2-1 gives the full variable domain: EADIYQTPRYLVIGTGKKITLECSQTMGHDKMYWYQQDPGMELHLIHYSYGVNSTEKGDLSSESTVSRIRTEHFPLTLESARPSHTSQYLCASSDPTSGSYHEQFFGPGTRLTVL.

The rearrangement links TRBV5-6 to TRBJ1-1; the D gene is possibly TRBD1 (5 bases). The germline gives CDR1 SGHDT, CDR2 YYEEEE. V was shortened by 10 bases and J by 4 bases, with 11 bases between the two germline ends. This CDR3 has 11 residues. For the CDR3, the DNA is TGTGCCTCCTGGGGGGGCACTGAAGCTTTCTTT. It specifies CASWGGTEAFF.

The DNA of the CDR3 is TGTGCCAGCAGTTACCCCGGGACACCGAACACTGAAGCTTTCTTT. Translating gives CASSYPGTPNTEAFF. The genes are TRBV6-5 and TRBJ1-1; TRBD1 might be the D (6 bases). This CDR3 region has 15 residues. Germline CDR1 MNHEY, CDR2 SVGAGI. Between the trimmed V and J ends, which lost 2 bases and 1 base, there was a span of 11 bases.

This clone was seen a few times. Here the CDR3 reads CASTGGRDSKGEKLFF. The DNA of the CDR3 is TGTGCCAGTACAGGTGGCAGGGACTCGAAGGGTGAAAAACTGTTTTTT. J is TRBJ1-4 and V is TRBV19; D is perhaps TRBD1 (5 bases). V was cut by 7 bases and J by 7 bases, with 22 bases left in between. CDR1 is LNHDA, CDR2 SQIVND, per germline (reference sequence). The CDR3 totals 16 residues.